Presented here are 30 T cell receptor beta chains from one specimen sequenced in a study of vaccination and CD4 T cells after COVID-19. Noted time point: late sampling 161 to 241 days after vaccination in a few convalescent patients. Noted treatment: 10-day PBMC culture with coronavirus spike peptide pools or control peptides (ViraFEST assay). Scientists ran DNA taken from cultured CD4+ T cells through the Oncomine TCR Beta short-read assay for sequencing. TCRdb used MiXCR to reprocess the PCR reads, holding one entry per CDR3 protein. The data hold more than 20,000 distinct CDR3 sequences, with about two fifths observed a single time. What these receptors recognize is not known. Here the sequenced sample was CD4+ T cells from blood, cultured in vitro, taken about 7 months after SARS-CoV-2 vaccination. The receptors come from a human donor who had recovered from COVID-19.

The J gene is TRBJ2-7, the V gene TRBV6-2 or TRBV6-3; 7 bases map to TRBD2. This CDR3 has 15 residues. The J segment lost 4 bases and the V segment lost 8 bases, leaving 14 bases of the junction unmatched. Germline CDR1 and CDR2: MNHEY and SVGEGT. The CDR3 DNA sequence: TGTGCCAGCCAACCCCGGGTAGCGGGTGGGTACGAGCAGTACTTC. The encoded protein is CASQPRVAGGYEQYF.

This clonotype was recorded a few times. This rearrangement joins TRBV20-1 to TRBJ2-1; unclear D gene. TRBJ2-7 matches the DNA end more closely, so the J call is doubtful. The CDR3 runs 19 residues. Germline V gene lookup returns CDR1 DFQATT and CDR2 SNEGSKA (reference sequence). CDR3 loop: CSARYASDPFRRPSYEQYF. CDR3 in DNA: TGCAGTGCTAGATATGCCTCTGACCCATTCCGACGTCCATCCTACGAGCAGTACTTC.

The rearrangement joins TRBV19 to TRBJ1-1, with TRBD1 matching 9 bases. The CDR3 has 16 amino acids. The V segment lost 5 bases and the J segment 1 base; nucleotides outside the gene matches: 8. CDR1 is LNHDA and CDR2 is SQIVND in the germline V gene (reference sequence). The CDR3 loop reads CASSPRTGAGNTEAFF. As DNA, the CDR3 is TGTGCCAGTAGTCCTCGGACAGGGGCAGGGAACACTGAAGCTTTCTTT.

This clonotype was counted a single time. The genes are TRBV18 and TRBJ2-5; a weak D match, TRBD2 (5 bases). Trimming took off 5 bases at V and 2 bases at J, with 9 bases between the two ends. Germline V gene data show CDR1 as KGHSH and CDR2 as LQKENI. The CDR3 is 13 residues long. CDR3 loop: CASSNGGQETQYF. CDR3 sequence (DNA): TGTGCCAGCTCAAACGGCGGGCAAGAGACCCAGTACTTC.

In nucleotides, the CDR3 is TGTGCCAGCAGCCAGCTAGCGGGAGGGCCAATCACCGGGGAGCTGTTTTTT. Protein: CASSQLAGGPITGELFF. The rearrangement links TRBV7-9 to TRBJ2-2; 12 nucleotides match TRBD2. With V trimmed by 5 bases and J by 4 bases, 8 bases remained unmatched. The germline V gene has CDR1 SEHNR and CDR2 FQNEAQ (reference sequence). The CDR3 has 17 residues. Full variable domain (rest looked up from reference TRBV7-9 and TRBJ2-2): DTGVSQNPRHKITKRGQNVTFRCDPISEHNRLYWYRQTLGQGPEFLTYFQNEAQLEKSRLLSDRFSAERPKGSFSTLEIQRTEQGDSAMYLCASSQLAGGPITGELFFGEGSRLTVL.

V and J are TRBV15 and TRBJ2-3, with 10 nucleotides matching TRBD1. This CDR3 has 21 residues. Germline V gene sequence: CDR1 LNHNV, CDR2 YYDKDF (reference sequence). V shed 2 bases and J 4 bases; nucleotides not matched to a gene: 21. The CDR3 is CATSRSTPPPGTGVRADTQYF. The CDR3 coding sequence is TGTGCCACCAGCAGATCTACTCCACCCCCCGGGACAGGGGTTAGAGCAGATACGCAGTATTTT.

The rearrangement uses TRBV5-4 and TRBJ2-7, with 12 nucleotides matching TRBD2. The CDR3 runs to 16 residues. V was clipped by 4 bases and J by 6 bases; unmatched bases: 11. Germline V gives CDR1 SGHNT, CDR2 YYREEE (reference sequence). CDR3: CASSLKTSGSLSEQYF. As DNA, the CDR3 is TGTGCCAGCAGCCTAAAGACTAGCGGGAGTCTTAGCGAGCAGTACTTC.

This sequence joins TRBV29-1 and TRBJ2-5, with D perhaps TRBD2 (5 bases). The CDR3 spans 13 residues. V gave up 4 bases and J gave up 2 bases, with 11 bases separating them. From germline, CDR1 is SQVTM and CDR2 ANQGSEA. For the CDR3, the DNA is TGCAGCGTTGTAGGACTGACACAAGAGACCCAGTACTTC. It translates to CSVVGLTQETQYF.

This rearrangement joins TRBV6-1 to TRBJ2-1; possible D gene TRBD1, 5 bases. Trimming left V 11 bases short and J 0 bases short, with 11 bases between. The CDR3 runs to 13 residues. Looked up from germline, CDR1 is MNHNS and CDR2 is SASEGT. For the CDR3, the DNA is TGTGCCTCCCGACAGCTCTCCTACAATGAGCAGTTCTTC. Translated, it gives CASRQLSYNEQFF.

This clonotype has just a few counts. In nucleotides, the CDR3 is TGTGCCAGCAGCGGAGGGGGCTCTGGGGCCAACGTCCTGACTTTC. This sequence encodes CASSGGGSGANVLTF. The rearrangement uses TRBV7-2 and TRBJ2-6; D tentatively reads TRBD1 or TRBD2 (6 bases each). Germline CDR1 SGHTA, CDR2 FQGNSA. V lost 5 bases and J 0 bases, leaving 8 bases between the germline ends. The CDR3 consists of 15 residues.

This clonotype has just a few counts. The limits of the CDR3 on the DNA are not certain, so only TCRdb's listed CDR3 is given. J is TRBJ1-2 and V is TRBV7-5; the DNA was not used to check the table's D call, TRBD1. TRBV7-5 is a pseudogene segment. Including both end residues, the CDR3 is 17 amino acids long. The CDR3 here is CISVSEAETRGDYGYTF.

This clonotype was seen more than once but under ten times. The chain uses TRBV10-3 and TRBJ1-2; TRBD1 might be the D (6 bases). There are 14 residues in the CDR3. V dropped 5 bases and J dropped 6 bases, with 16 bases sitting between them. The V gene's germline CDR1 is ENHRY and CDR2 SYGVKD. The CDR3 is CAISTGGGYDGYTF. CDR3 bases: TGTGCCATCAGTACAGGAGGGGGATATGATGGCTACACCTTC.

V and J are TRBV20-1 and TRBJ2-7; 7 bases line up with TRBD2. The CDR3 extends over 15 amino acids. Germline CDR1 and CDR2: DFQATT and SNEGSKA (reference sequence). Losses at the gene ends were 1 base for V and 3 bases for J; bases not matched to a gene: 9. As DNA, the CDR3 is TGCAGTGCTAGAGGACTAGCAGGGACCATCTACGAGCAGTACTTC. As protein: CSARGLAGTIYEQYF.

This sequence joins TRBV11-2 and TRBJ2-7; no clear D gene. This CDR3 comprises 11 residues. The ends were cut back, 2 bases at V and 8 bases at J, with 7 bases in the middle. The germline V gene encodes CDR1 SGHAT and CDR2 FQNNGV. As DNA, the CDR3 is TGTGCCAGCAGCTTACGGGTACAGCAGTACTTC. Amino acid sequence: CASSLRVQQYF.

The V and J genes are TRBV27 and TRBJ1-1, with D perhaps TRBD1 (5 bases). Trimming left V 4 bases short and J 2 bases short, with 8 bases between. CDR3 length: 13 amino acids. CDR1 is MNHEY, CDR2 SMNVEV, per germline (reference sequence). The CDR3 sequence is CASSWTSNTEAFF. CDR3 DNA: TGTGCCAGCAGTTGGACATCTAACACTGAAGCTTTCTTT.

The count of this clonotype is one. This sequence joins TRBV7-9 and TRBJ1-5; no clear D gene. V lost 4 bases to trimming and J lost 0 bases, with 10 bases between them. The germline CDR1 and CDR2 sequences are SEHNR and FQNEAQ (reference sequence). CDR3 length equals 15 residues. The DNA for the CDR3 is TGTGCCAGCAGCTCCGGACCGAATAGCAATCAGCCCCAGCATTTT. Amino acids: CASSSGPNSNQPQHF.

This clonotype was observed a few times. This chain links TRBV7-9 with TRBJ1-2, with 10 bases that match TRBD1. V lost 4 bases and J lost 7; bases outside the gene matches: 6. The CDR3 consists of 14 residues. CDR1 is SEHNR, CDR2 FQNEAQ, per germline (reference sequence). The CDR3 bases are TGTGCCAGCAGCTCTCCGGGACAGGGGATTGGCTACACCTTC. This translates into CASSSPGQGIGYTF.

The chain couples TRBV10-1 to TRBJ2-3, with 11 bases matching TRBD2. This CDR3 comprises 13 residues. The germline gives CDR1 WNHNN, CDR2 SYGVQD (reference sequence). In DNA form, the CDR3 reads TGCGCATCGACTAGCGGGGTAACAGATACGCAGTATTTT. This sequence encodes CASTSGVTDTQYF.

The chain is built from TRBV20-1 and TRBJ2-3; the D is unclear. Germline V gene data show CDR1 as DFQATT and CDR2 as SNEGSKA (reference sequence). The CDR3 consists of 15 residues. The germline V and J ends were trimmed by 1 base and 0 bases, with 11 bases remaining between them. CDR3 loop: CSARGRRLSTDTQYF. The CDR3 DNA is TGCAGTGCTAGAGGAAGAAGGCTTAGCACAGATACGCAGTATTTT.

This clonotype has more than one count but fewer than ten. This chain uses TRBV6-2 or TRBV6-3 with TRBJ1-6, with a weak D call TRBD1 (5 bases). V lost 5 bases and J lost 11, with 19 bases in between. This CDR3 contains 15 residues. The germline V gene has CDR1 MNHEY and CDR2 SVGEGT. CDR3 bases: TGTGCCAGCAGTCCTCTGAGGGACCATGTGCCACCCCTCCACTTT. It specifies CASSPLRDHVPPLHF.

V usage is TRBV15 and J usage is TRBJ2-5, with D hard to call. Germline V gene sequence: CDR1 LNHNV, CDR2 YYDKDF (reference sequence). The CDR3 runs to 16 residues. V was shortened by 8 bases and J by 1 base, with 20 bases between the two germline ends. The chain's CDR3 is CATAPEDRQFQETQYF. The CDR3 DNA follows: TGTGCCACCGCCCCCGAGGACCGCCAATTCCAAGAGACCCAGTACTTC.

This clonotype has a handful of counts. This chain joins TRBV20-1 and TRBJ2-5; 7 bases agree with TRBD1. The germline CDR1 and CDR2 sequences are DFQATT and SNEGSKA (reference sequence). The CDR3 extends over 15 amino acids. Trimming at V came to 1 base and at J to 1 base, leaving 6 bases not matched to a gene. The CDR3 protein is CSARVQGYPQETQYF. CDR3 nucleotides: TGCAGTGCTAGAGTACAGGGGTATCCCCAAGAGACCCAGTACTTC.

This clonotype was detected a few times. V gene TRBV27 combines with J gene TRBJ1-6; D gene unclear. Trimming removed 7 bases from V and 9 bases from J, with 16 bases in between. The CDR3 is made up of 14 amino acids. Germline V gene sequence: CDR1 MNHEY, CDR2 SMNVEV (reference sequence). The CDR3 DNA reads as TGTGCCAGCATGGAGGGTTGGCTGGCTTCACCCCTCCACTTT. This codes for CASMEGWLASPLHF.

V gene TRBV19 combines with J gene TRBJ1-5, with 7 bases identical to TRBD1. V lost 5 bases to trimming and J lost 7 bases; unmatched junction nucleotides: 5. Germline V gene data show CDR1 as LNHDA and CDR2 as SQIVND (reference sequence). The CDR3 covers 13 residues. CDR3 nucleotide sequence: TGTGCCAGTAGTCGAGGGGGCAGGCAGCCCCAGCATTTT. Translated, it gives CASSRGGRQPQHF. The variable domain in full, completed from reference TRBV19 and TRBJ1-5, reads DGGITQSPKYLFRKEGQNVTLSCEQNLNHDAMYWYRQDPGQGLRLIYYSQIVNDFQKGDIAEGYSVSREKKESFPLTVTSAQKNPTAFYLCASSRGGRQPQHFGDGTRLSIL.

The chain employs TRBV15 and TRBJ2-1; 12 bases align to TRBD2. The CDR3 loop spans 14 amino acids. CDR1 and CDR2 from the germline V gene are LNHNV and YYDKDF (reference sequence). V lost 8 bases to trimming and J lost 9 bases; unmatched junction nucleotides: 8. CDR3 sequence: CATRLAGDKGEQFF. In nucleotides, the CDR3 is TGTGCCACCCGACTAGCGGGAGATAAGGGTGAGCAGTTCTTC.

This clonotype was detected a few times. The CDR3 coding sequence is TGTGCCAGCAGTTACTCGAGGGCCGGGGAGCTGTTTTTT. Amino acid sequence: CASSYSRAGELFF. The rearrangement uses TRBV6-5 and TRBJ2-2, with D possibly being TRBD2 (5 bases). This CDR3 comprises 13 residues. Germline-derived CDR1 and CDR2 are MNHEY and SVGAGI. The germline V and J ends were trimmed by 0 bases and 6 bases, with 5 bases remaining between them.

This clonotype was seen once. The chain is built from TRBV7-3 and TRBJ2-1; no firm D call. The V gene lost 2 bases and the J gene lost 5 bases, with 7 bases spanning the gap. CDR1 is SGHTA and CDR2 is FQGTGA in the germline V gene. The CDR3 runs 13 residues. CDR3 amino acids: CASSLGVDNEQFF. CDR3 nucleotides: TGTGCCAGCAGCTTAGGAGTGGACAATGAGCAGTTCTTC. Combining the CDR3 with reference TRBV7-3 and TRBJ2-1 gives the whole variable domain GAGVSQTPSNKVTEKGKYVELRCDPISGHTALYWYRQSLGQGPEFLIYFQGTGAADDSGLPNDRFFAVRPEGSVSTLKIQRTERGDSAVYLCASSLGVDNEQFFGPGTRLTVL.

This clonotype was seen only a few times. The chain employs TRBV21-1 and TRBJ2-5; the table's D call, TRBD1, has no DNA check behind it. TRBV21-1 is a listed pseudogene. This CDR3 is 16 amino acids long. The CDR3 region has the DNA TGTGCCAGCAGCAGTCTTTGGTTGTCAGGGACGGAGACCCAGTACTTC. Amino acid sequence: CASSSLWLSGTETQYF.

This clonotype was seen only a few times. The CDR3 here is CASSRSSQETQYF. Written as DNA, the CDR3 is TGTGCCAGCAGCCGCTCTTCTCAAGAGACCCAGTACTTC. This rearrangement joins TRBV7-2 to TRBJ2-5, with D uncertain. Germline loops: CDR1 SGHTA, CDR2 FQGNSA. This CDR3 region has 13 residues. Trimming left V 5 bases short and J 2 bases short, with 9 bases between.

This chain joins TRBV6-1 and TRBJ2-1, with 7 bases that match TRBD2. V was pared by 6 bases and J by 9 bases, with 5 bases of the junction left unmatched. The CDR3 runs to 12 residues. Germline V gene lookup returns CDR1 MNHNS and CDR2 SASEGT. CDR3 region: CASSSQRGEQFF. The CDR3 region has the DNA TGTGCCAGCAGCTCTCAGCGGGGTGAGCAGTTCTTC.